This record looks at one T cell receptor beta chain sequence and its context. Its antigen remains unknown. This record belongs to a study of T cell responses to AZD1222 COVID-19 vaccine. General observations from the study: Repertoires were obtained solely post-peak T cell response.

This CDR3 comprises 11 residues. The V end lost 4 bases, the J end lost 4 bases, and 4 bases lay between the germline ends. The repertoire was sequenced with immunoSEQ multiplex PCR; TCRdb's copy has only in-frame clones and lacks some. This table holds 140,000 to 150,000 clones, roughly 91% found once. The V and J genes are TRBV12-3 or TRBV12-4 and TRBJ1-1; D gene uncertain. The specimen comprised peripheral blood, sampled on day 0 of AZD1222 vaccination. The receptor's source is an adult in good health. The CDR3 loop is CASSYSTEAFF. For the CDR3, the DNA is TGTGCCAGCAGTTACAGCACTGAAGCTTTCTTT.